These 20 T cell receptor beta chains were sequenced from one sample in a study of T cell responses to AZD1222 COVID-19 vaccine (dated by TCRdb to about 2021). This specimen's time point label, per the study, means: about 28 days (+/-7) after the second vaccine dose. Library generation was performed with the immunoSEQ multiplex PCR assay. TCRdb took this table from immuneACCESS and kept in-frame rearrangements with V and J called. Such tables lack part of the clones; where checked against another copy, unresolved V genes explain under half of the gap, and the rest is unexplained. This sample comprises about 140,000 clones, approximately 90% of them detected only once. In total, the top ten clones hold about 4.1% of the sample. This material consisted of peripheral blood, taken 28 days after the second AZD1222 dose. These receptors all come from an adult who received the AZD1222 COVID-19 vaccine.

The V call is TRBV7-8, the J call TRBJ1-2; D remains unclear. Germline lookup yields CDR1 SGHVS and CDR2 FQNEAQ. V was cut by 2 bases and J by 9 bases, with 10 bases left in between. The CDR3 contains 12 residues. The CDR3 reads CASSLQGQSYTF. For the CDR3, the DNA is TGTGCCAGCAGCTTACAAGGGCAAAGCTACACCTTC.

This clone was seen just once. The chain is built from TRBV15 and TRBJ1-4; maybe TRBD1 (5 bases). This CDR3 has 15 residues. Germline CDR1 is LNHNV and CDR2 is YYDKDF (reference sequence). The V gene lost 5 bases and the J gene lost 8 bases, with 18 bases spanning the gap. This CDR3 is CATSDPQGGLEKLFF. The CDR3 DNA follows: TGTGCCACCAGCGACCCCCAGGGAGGGTTAGAAAAACTGTTTTTT.

The chain uses TRBV2 and TRBJ2-1; 15 bases agree with TRBD2. Trimming cost V 9 bases and J 2 bases; bases outside gene matches: 8. There are 17 residues in the CDR3. Germline V gene sequence: CDR1 SNHLY, CDR2 FYNNEI. Here the CDR3 reads CARGGTSGGRTYNEQFF. CDR3 sequence (DNA): TGTGCCAGAGGAGGGACTAGCGGGGGGAGGACCTACAATGAGCAGTTCTTC.

J is TRBJ2-3 and V is TRBV4-2; unclear D gene. V was clipped by 1 base and J by 4 bases, with 9 bases between them. This CDR3 is built from 14 residues. CDR1 and CDR2 from the germline V gene are LGHNA and YNFKEQ. The CDR3 DNA reads TGTGCCAGCAGCCAAGTTTCAGCGTCAGATACGCAGTATTTT. Its protein product is CASSQVSASDTQYF.

The chain links TRBV6-2 or TRBV6-3 to TRBJ2-1; D is unresolved. Germline CDR1 reads MNHEY; CDR2 reads SVGEGT. The germline V and J ends were trimmed by 5 bases and 6 bases, with 14 bases remaining between them. This CDR3 has 14 amino acids. CDR3 nucleotides: TGTGCCAGCAGTCTGGCGTCCTATGGCAATGAGCAGTTCTTC. Its translation: CASSLASYGNEQFF.

The chain combines TRBV6-5 with TRBJ2-6; D might be TRBD2 (5 bases). Trimming shortened V by 6 bases and J by 1 base, and 7 bases separated the two germline ends. Per the germline V gene, CDR1 is MNHEY and CDR2 is SVGAGI. This CDR3 comprises 14 residues. CDR3 region: CASSSGSGANVLTF. The CDR3 coding sequence is TGTGCCAGCAGCAGCGGATCTGGGGCCAACGTCCTGACTTTC.

This sequence joins TRBV29-1 and TRBJ1-1; D unresolved. The germline V gene encodes CDR1 SQVTM and CDR2 ANQGSEA. This CDR3 is 12 amino acids long. Trimming stripped 4 bases from V and 0 bases from J, with 6 bases between. The DNA for the CDR3 is TGCAGCGTTGCGAAGATGAACACTGAAGCTTTCTTT. It specifies CSVAKMNTEAFF.

The rearrangement joins TRBV6-2 or TRBV6-3 to TRBJ2-3, with D hard to call. CDR1 MNHEY and CDR2 SVGEGT come from the germline V gene. The CDR3 loop spans 12 amino acids. With 5 bases removed from V and 1 base from J, the gap between germline ends came to 4 bases. The CDR3 region has the DNA TGTGCCAGCAGTCCGGGCACAGATACGCAGTATTTT. Amino acid sequence: CASSPGTDTQYF.

This clone came up once. The rearrangement links TRBV19 to TRBJ1-6; D gene unclear. Germline lookup yields CDR1 LNHDA and CDR2 SQIVND (reference sequence). Between the trimmed V and J ends, which lost 8 bases and 4 bases, there was a span of 9 bases. This CDR3 comprises 13 residues. CDR3 nucleotide sequence: TGTGCCAGTCGGGTCAGTTATAATTCACCCCTCCACTTT. Translated: CASRVSYNSPLHF.

This chain uses TRBV4-3 with TRBJ1-3, with no clear D. This CDR3 has 15 residues. V was cut by 4 bases and J by 2 bases, with 12 bases left in between. CDR1 is LGHNA, CDR2 YSLEER, per germline. The CDR3 bases are TGCGCCAGCAGCCGGACGGAGGGAGCTGGAAACACCATATATTTT. It encodes CASSRTEGAGNTIYF.

The V call is TRBV15, the J call TRBJ1-4; D call uncertain. The V and J ends lost 0 bases and 5 bases respectively, with 4 bases between them. Germline CDR1 and CDR2: LNHNV and YYDKDF (reference sequence). The CDR3 extends over 13 amino acids. CDR3 sequence reads: CATSRDKNEKLFF. The DNA for the CDR3 is TGTGCCACCAGCAGAGACAAGAATGAAAAACTGTTTTTT.

This clone was seen only a few times. The chain uses TRBV7-2 and TRBJ1-2; D unresolved. This CDR3 is 16 amino acids long. V gave up 3 bases and J gave up 0 bases, with 14 bases separating them. Germline V lookup: CDR1 SGHTA, CDR2 FQGNSA. The CDR3 loop reads CASSLDEVPTNYGYTF. As DNA, the CDR3 is TGTGCCAGCAGCTTGGATGAAGTCCCCACTAACTATGGCTACACCTTC.

CDR3 sequence: CASKDSSGRATGELFF. CDR3 nucleotide sequence: TGTGCCAGTAAAGACTCTAGCGGGAGGGCCACCGGGGAGCTGTTTTTT. The rearrangement joins TRBV2 to TRBJ2-2; 12 positions agree with TRBD2. Trimming cost V 9 bases and J 4 bases; bases outside gene matches: 9. The germline CDR1 and CDR2 sequences are SNHLY and FYNNEI. This CDR3 contains 16 residues.

The sample holds a few counts of this clone. This chain connects TRBV6-6 to TRBJ1-6; D is unclear. Germline V gene sequence: CDR1 MNHNY, CDR2 SVGAGI (reference sequence). V lost 7 bases, J lost 8 bases, and 9 bases lay in between. The CDR3 is made up of 12 amino acids. In nucleotides, the CDR3 is TGTGCCAGCAATTTATACGATTCACCCCTCCACTTT. It specifies CASNLYDSPLHF.

This clone was recorded only once. The chain couples TRBV27 to TRBJ2-4, with a possible D match to TRBD1 (6 bases). Between the trimmed V and J ends, which lost 0 bases and 7 bases, there was a span of 16 bases. Germline values: CDR1 MNHEY, CDR2 SMNVEV (reference sequence). The CDR3 has 16 amino acids. This CDR3 reads CASSLSGTLIRNIQYF. The CDR3 nucleotides are TGTGCCAGCAGTTTATCCGGGACATTAATCCGGAACATTCAGTACTTC.

The rearrangement links TRBV27 to TRBJ2-1, with 13 nucleotides matching TRBD2. Per the germline V gene, CDR1 is MNHEY and CDR2 is SMNVEV (reference sequence). With 4 bases clipped from V and 9 bases from J, the junction kept 3 bases outside the gene matches. The CDR3 has 14 amino acids. CDR3 DNA sequence: TGTGCCAGCAGTTGGACTAGCGGGAGCGGTGAGCAGTTCTTC. Protein sequence: CASSWTSGSGEQFF.

The chain employs TRBV9 and TRBJ1-1, with D unclear. This CDR3 region has 12 residues. The germline V gene has CDR1 SGDLS and CDR2 YYNGEE. Trimming pared 8 bases from V and 1 base from J, leaving 9 bases between. CDR3 protein: CASGKQNTEAFF. DNA of the CDR3: TGTGCCAGTGGAAAACAGAACACTGAAGCTTTCTTT.

This clone was counted only a few times. The chain recombines TRBV7-9 with TRBJ2-3, with a possible D match to TRBD1 (6 bases). The CDR3 contains 15 residues. V gave up 5 bases and J gave up 5 bases, with 17 bases separating them. CDR1 is SEHNR and CDR2 is FQNEAQ in the germline V gene (reference sequence). CDR3 sequence: CASSPRAGVVDTQYF. The CDR3 DNA reads TGTGCCAGCAGCCCCCGGGCAGGGGTGGTAGATACGCAGTATTTT.

This sequence joins TRBV7-9 and TRBJ2-2; D is unclear. Germline V gene lookup returns CDR1 SEHNR and CDR2 FQNEAQ (reference sequence). V lost 0 bases and J lost 4, with 9 bases in between. This CDR3 is built from 15 residues. The DNA of the CDR3 is TGTGCCAGCAGCTTAGCTCCGGAGCCCACCGGGGAGCTGTTTTTT. Residues: CASSLAPEPTGELFF.

The gene calls are TRBV27 and TRBJ1-2; 7 bases map to TRBD1. With 1 base clipped from V and 6 bases from J, the junction kept 8 bases outside the gene matches. CDR1 is MNHEY and CDR2 is SMNVEV in the germline V gene (reference sequence). The CDR3 covers 15 residues. The CDR3 DNA sequence: TGTGCCAGCAGTTTATTCGCAGGGACAGAAAATGGCTACACCTTC. This codes for CASSLFAGTENGYTF.